The T cell receptor (beta chain) under discussion was sequenced for a study of graft-versus-host responses after intestinal transplantation. Whole-study context: Every recipient underwent anti-thymocyte globulin induction, then tacrolimus and steroids for 3 to 4 years. The study's findings and limits: GvH clones surfaced in recipient marrow, some emerging earlier in ileum or blood.

This CDR3 has 15 residues. CDR1 is SEHNR and CDR2 is FQNEAQ in the germline V gene (reference sequence). V was trimmed by 1 base and J by 0 bases, leaving 8 bases between them. Sequenced by immunoSEQ multiplex PCR; TCRdb stores in-frame clones only, minus some. The profile covers 90,000 to 150,000 clones, with 85% to 95% appearing a single time and more than 2.5% taken by the ten largest. As concerns this clone: What it binds is unknown.

Here the sequenced sample was unstimulated CD8+ T cells sorted from spleen or lymph node cells, taken before intestinal transplant. The sequence derives from a human donor who received an intestinal transplant. This chain connects TRBV7-9 to TRBJ2-3, with D hard to call. CDR3 nucleotides: TGTGCCAGCAGCTTAGGGGTGGGGAGCACAGATACGCAGTATTTT. This translates into CASSLGVGSTDTQYF. The variable domain in full, with the rest retrieved from reference TRBV7-9 and TRBJ2-3, is DTGVSQNPRHKITKRGQNVTFRCDPISEHNRLYWYRQTLGQGPEFLTYFQNEAQLEKSRLLSDRFSAERPKGSFSTLEIQRTEQGDSAMYLCASSLGVGSTDTQYFGPGTRLTVL.